One sample yielded the 5 T cell receptor beta chains listed below, sequenced in a study of CD8+ T cells in alopecia areata. Treatment here: oral pan-JAK inhibitor, 5-10 mg twice daily. Investigators isolated RNA and reverse transcribed it into cDNA to act as the sequencing template. TCRdb's table, derived via immunoSEQ multiplex PCR, lists solely in-frame clones and lacks some. The sample has approximately 210,000 clones; over 60% are singletons. Sequences were derived from CD4+ T cells sorted from blood, sampled around week 46, from a patient treated with tofacitinib. Source of these receptors: a human donor with alopecia areata.

Concerning this clone: A clone one base away is much larger, so this may be a read error. As DNA, the CDR3 is TGTGCCAGCAGCGGGGGGCGCACAGATACGCAGTATTTT. Its translation: CASSGGRTDTQYF. The genes are TRBV2 and TRBJ2-3, with D possibly matching TRBD2 (7 bases). Germline V CDR1 and CDR2: SNHLY, FYNNEI. This CDR3 is 13 amino acids long. V gave up 6 bases and J gave up 1 base, with 8 bases separating them.

This clone has just a few counts. The chain joins TRBV6-5 to TRBJ2-1; 9 bases are shared with TRBD1. The CDR3 has 14 residues. V was clipped by 7 bases and J by 7 bases; unmatched bases: 8. Germline V gives CDR1 MNHEY, CDR2 SVGAGI. The CDR3 sequence is CASIQSGTGNEQFF. CDR3 coding DNA: TGTGCCAGCATTCAATCCGGGACAGGGAATGAGCAGTTCTTC.

This clone came up a few times. This chain links TRBV30 with TRBJ2-2; D might be TRBD2 (6 bases). This CDR3 region has 15 residues. Trimming cost V 2 bases and J 4 bases, with 14 bases left between them. CDR1 and CDR2 from the germline V gene are GTSNPN and SVGIG (reference sequence). CDR3 sequence (DNA): TGTGCCTGGAGTTTTGGCGGGGTCGGCACCGGGGAGCTGTTTTTT. It encodes CAWSFGGVGTGELFF. Full variable domain (missing parts from reference TRBV30 and TRBJ2-2): SQTIHQWPATLVQPVGSPLSLECTVEGTSNPNLYWYRQAAGRGLQLLFYSVGIGQISSEVPQNLSASRPQDRQFILSSKKLLLSDSGFYLCAWSFGGVGTGELFFGEGSRLTVL.

This clone was counted only a few times. The chain carries TRBV29-1 and TRBJ2-7; no firm D call. Per the germline V gene, CDR1 is SQVTM and CDR2 is ANQGSEA. This CDR3 contains 13 residues. The germline V and J ends were trimmed by 4 bases and 3 bases, with 13 bases remaining between them. The chain's CDR3 is CSVAPAASYEQYF. In nucleotides, the CDR3 is TGCAGCGTTGCTCCCGCTGCTAGCTACGAGCAGTACTTC.

As concerns this clone: The sample has other DNA sequences that encode this CDR3 too. The chain carries TRBV10-3 and TRBJ2-5; no clear D. V was pared by 6 bases and J by 0 bases, with 2 bases between. CDR1 ENHRY and CDR2 SYGVKD come from the germline V gene. CDR3 length: 11 amino acids. The chain's CDR3 is CAISDQETQYF. In DNA, the CDR3 is TGTGCCATCAGCGACCAAGAGACCCAGTACTTC.